This T cell receptor (beta chain) was sequenced for a study of tumor and adjacent non-tumor tissue in lung cancer. The template was RNA from unsorted bulk tissue. TCRbeta libraries were built with three rounds of nested PCR, modified from ARM-PCR. MiXCR, applied by TCRdb to the multiplex PCR reads, yields one record per CDR3 protein. The repertoire holds approximately 120,000 distinct CDR3 sequences, with around three fifths as singletons. CDR1 and CDR2 from the germline V gene are MNHNY and SVGAGI (reference sequence). This CDR3 contains 16 residues. The V end lost 8 bases, the J end lost 0 bases, and 18 bases lay between the germline ends.

This chain uses TRBV6-6 with TRBJ2-3; D is possibly TRBD2 (5 bases). This TCR was sampled from a man under 40 with non-small cell lung cancer. The sample comprised lung tumor tissue. The CDR3 spells CASCSLGGFSTDTQYF. DNA for the CDR3: TGTGCCAGCTGTTCCCTAGGCGGGTTTAGCACAGATACGCAGTATTTT.